Listed below are T cell receptor beta chains from one sample, sequenced in a study of shared clonotypes between healthy human individuals. Measured with immunoSEQ multiplex PCR; TCRdb has only the in-frame clones, and not every one. This sample yields about 610,000 clones, of which 90% to 97% are seen a single time; about 0.12% belongs to the top ten. What was sequenced was naive CD8+ T cells sorted from blood. The receptors derive from a woman in her 30s in good health. Each CDR3 is given with its conserved first and last residue. Fields, in order: D gene, V gene, clone size, J gene, CDR3 DNA, CDR3 protein. A D gene is named only where the DNA matches it firmly. Expanded clones are given a class, and other clones once, few, many or no size at all.

d_gene: NA; v_gene: TRBV6-1; abundance: NA; j_gene: TRBJ1-4; CDR3nt: TGTGCCAGCAGTGAAAGTGCAGGAGGGTGGGCTAATGAAAAACTGTTTTTT; CDR3aa: CASSESAGGWANEKLFF
d_gene: TRBD2; v_gene: TRBV28; abundance: NA; j_gene: TRBJ2-3; CDR3nt: TGTGCCAGCAGTTTTTTTGTCGGGAGGACAAACAACCGACCAGATACGCAGTATTTT; CDR3aa: CASSFFVGRTNNRPDTQYF
d_gene: TRBD2; v_gene: TRBV15; abundance: once; j_gene: TRBJ2-1; CDR3nt: TGTGCCACCAGCAGAGTCGGGGGGTCGACCAGTCCCCACAATGAGCAGTTCTTC; CDR3aa: CATSRVGGSTSPHNEQFF
d_gene: NA; v_gene: TRBV19; abundance: NA; j_gene: TRBJ1-5; CDR3nt: TGTGCCAGTAGTATAGGAGGCAGCTCATTTCAGCCCCAGCATTTT; CDR3aa: CASSIGGSSFQPQHF
d_gene: NA; v_gene: TRBV28; abundance: NA; j_gene: TRBJ2-1; CDR3nt: TGTGCCAGCAGCCCTCCCAGTGGGTACAATGAGCAGTTCTTC; CDR3aa: CASSPPSGYNEQFF
d_gene: NA; v_gene: TRBV4-1; abundance: NA; j_gene: TRBJ2-7; CDR3nt: TGCGCCAGCAGCCGTTCAGACAACTCCTACGAGCAGTACTTC; CDR3aa: CASSRSDNSYEQYF
d_gene: TRBD1; v_gene: TRBV7-9; abundance: NA; j_gene: TRBJ1-2; CDR3nt: TGTGCCAGCAGCGGGACAGGGCAAGGCTATGGCTACACCTTC; CDR3aa: CASSGTGQGYGYTF
d_gene: TRBD1; v_gene: TRBV6-5; abundance: few; j_gene: TRBJ1-5; CDR3nt: TGTGCCAGCAGGTCGGGACAGGGGGGGAGGCAGCCCCAGCATTTT; CDR3aa: CASRSGQGGRQPQHF
d_gene: TRBD2; v_gene: TRBV19; abundance: NA; j_gene: TRBJ2-3; CDR3nt: TGTGCCAGTAGTAGTACGGGAGGGACCGCAGATACGCAGTATTTT; CDR3aa: CASSSTGGTADTQYF
d_gene: TRBD1; v_gene: TRBV19; abundance: NA; j_gene: TRBJ2-3; CDR3nt: TGTGCCAGTAGTGCACGGGACAGATACTACACAGATACGCAGTATTTT; CDR3aa: CASSARDRYYTDTQYF
d_gene: NA; v_gene: TRBV7-9; abundance: NA; j_gene: TRBJ2-7; CDR3nt: TGTGCCAGCAGCTTAGACAGGGCCTACGAGCAGTACTTC; CDR3aa: CASSLDRAYEQYF
d_gene: TRBD2; v_gene: TRBV7-2; abundance: once; j_gene: TRBJ2-3; CDR3nt: TGTGCCAGCAGCTTACTTACCTCGGGACTAGTCAACACAGATACGCAGTATTTT; CDR3aa: CASSLLTSGLVNTDTQYF
d_gene: NA; v_gene: TRBV9; abundance: NA; j_gene: TRBJ2-5; CDR3nt: TGTGCCAGCAGCGGCTTCAGCGGTGAGACCCAGTACTTC; CDR3aa: CASSGFSGETQYF
d_gene: NA; v_gene: TRBV2; abundance: NA; j_gene: TRBJ2-7; CDR3nt: TGTGCCAGCAAGCTGACCTACGAGCAGTACTTC; CDR3aa: CASKLTYEQYF
d_gene: TRBD2; v_gene: TRBV4-1; abundance: NA; j_gene: TRBJ2-2; CDR3nt: TGCGCCAGCAGCCAAGTGAGCGGGATGGGGTCTGACACCGGGGAGCTGTTTTTT; CDR3aa: CASSQVSGMGSDTGELFF
d_gene: TRBD2; v_gene: TRBV19; abundance: once; j_gene: TRBJ2-2; CDR3nt: TGTGCCAGTAGTGGTCCACCAGTGGGACTAGCGGGAGAGTCACCCGGGGAGCTGTTTTTT; CDR3aa: CASSGPPVGLAGESPGELFF
d_gene: TRBD1; v_gene: TRBV15; abundance: once; j_gene: TRBJ2-7; CDR3nt: TGTGCCACCAGCAGAGAAGAGACCGGGACAGGGATCTACGAGCAGTACTTC; CDR3aa: CATSREETGTGIYEQYF
d_gene: TRBD2; v_gene: TRBV4-2; abundance: NA; j_gene: TRBJ2-1; CDR3nt: TGTGCCAGCAGCCAAGATCTGGGACTACACCGAAACAATGAGCAGTTCTTC; CDR3aa: CASSQDLGLHRNNEQFF
d_gene: NA; v_gene: TRBV5-6; abundance: NA; j_gene: TRBJ1-3; CDR3nt: TGTGCCAGCAGCTTGGATTCAGGATACTCTGGAAACACCATATATTTT; CDR3aa: CASSLDSGYSGNTIYF
d_gene: NA; v_gene: TRBV27; abundance: NA; j_gene: TRBJ1-5; CDR3nt: TGTGCCAGCAATCAGACATGTCAGGATCAGCCCCAGCATTTT; CDR3aa: CASNQTCQDQPQHF